This note documents a single T cell receptor (beta chain) sequence. No antigen is known for it. The input lacks base qualities; no much larger clone sits a single base away. Participants in the prospective study were enrolled through a virtual design, were aged roughly 18 to 100 years, and lived in 24 United States geographic areas. In the prospective study, cohorts were assigned on the basis of participant-reported clinical history obtained from a screening survey and a study questionnaire. Recovered participants in ImmuneRACE Cohort 3 were defined by two consecutive negative NP/OP PCR tests, clearance by a healthcare professional, or resolution of symptoms. Mobile phlebotomists in the prospective study collected whole blood, serum and a nasopharyngeal or oropharyngeal swab from every participant. Prospective study participants could optionally give additional blood draws and questionnaires over an approximately two-month period. Prospective study blood samples were shipped either frozen or at room temperature before DNA extraction.

The trim is 4 bases for V and 4 bases for J, with a gap of 18 bases between the germline ends. The germline V gene (reference sequence) yields SGHNT for CDR1 and YYREEE for CDR2. Counted from cysteine to phenylalanine, this CDR3 has 15 amino acids. The retained sequence is limited to the CDR3, 45 bases, with the frame set at the first base. This sample was included in a study of blood T cell repertoires in COVID-19 (dated by TCRdb to the early 2020s). Concerning the study at large: The collaborator samples originated in the United States, Italy and Spain and spanned the acute and convalescent phases of COVID-19. Samples were obtained from the ongoing ImmuneRACE study (first 160 participants) and from 1,254 subjects provided by 6 global collaborators. Nearly every sample came with metadata listing a de-identified subject ID, COVID-19 status, age in years and sex. The material from the prospective study consisted of cDNA or gDNA derived from T cells, B-cell-depleted T cells, or PBMCs. The dataset comprised deeply sampled blood TCRbeta repertoires from subjects exposed to, actively infected with, or recovered from COVID-19. Where available, HLA class I and class II types were obtained from metadata supplied by the sample provider rather than from assay-based typing. The repertoires were made available in a free public database intended to serve as a resource for research on the immune response to SARS-CoV-2. The full study reports these points: How much clinical and demographic metadata was included differed by source and by participant, and the metadata was provided uncurated.

The immunoSEQ Assay, a bias-controlled multiplex PCR, was used to amplify TCRbeta CDR3 regions from genomic DNA. Processing in the source paper ran as follows. The number of nucleated cells in each sample was estimated by amplification of reference gene primers within the assay. Sequence reads were collapsed and filtered to measure the absolute abundance of every unique TCRbeta CDR3 rearrangement. For each sample, productive Simpson clonality was calculated as the square root of Simpson's diversity index over productive rearrangements. This is the immuneACCESS table as TCRdb keeps it, with only in-frame sequences that have V and J called. A part of the clones is gone; compared with another copy, unresolved V genes explain less than half, and the rest is unexplained. From that table come the V and J calls and clone size; the DNA was used to work out D and trimming. The sample table contains some 300,000 clones; only one count was recorded for approximately 85% of them. The top ten constitute approximately 1% of the sample.

The source material was PBMCs or T cells enriched from blood (not recorded which). The rearranged chain carries TRBV5-4 and TRBJ2-7; D gene: possibly TRBD2, on 5 matching bases. The sequence was obtained from a woman aged 25 to 39 who had recovered from COVID-19. The CDR3 region has the sequence CASSPTPDGVYEQYF. The DNA reads as follows: TGTGCCAGCAGCCCTACCCCCGACGGGGTATACGAGCAGTACTTC.